The T cell receptor beta chain described here comes from a study of shared clonotypes between healthy human individuals. Study-wide results and limits: Non-shared clonotypes had lower generation probabilities than those shared by all four donors. Only blood underwent sampling, and tissue repertoires likely differ.

Germline V lookup: CDR1 KGHSH, CDR2 LQKENI. Trimming took off 2 bases at V and 4 bases at J, with 9 bases between the two ends. CDR3 length: 13 residues. Profiling relied on immunoSEQ multiplex PCR, and the TCRdb table lists in-frame clones only, not all of them. Found here are roughly 2.4 million clones, under 97% of them singletons; the top ten hold 0.13%. This clone has only one observation. Its antigen is not known. At the DNA level, this CDR3 is encoded by other sequences in the same sample as well. This rearrangement joins TRBV18 to TRBJ2-7; D is unclear. This receptor was obtained from a man aged 18 to 29 in good health. The sample comprised naive CD4+ T cells sorted from blood. Described subset: CD45RA+ positively selected. The CDR3 loop reads CASSPVRSYEQYF. The CDR3 coding sequence is TGTGCCAGCTCACCAGTCAGGAGTTACGAGCAGTACTTC.